Below are 8 T cell receptor beta chains sequenced from a single sample in a study of CD8+ T cells in alopecia areata. Indicated treatment: oral pan-JAK inhibitor, 5-10 mg twice daily. After isolation, RNA underwent reverse transcription to generate cDNA as the sequencing template. Sequencing used immunoSEQ multiplex PCR; TCRdb keeps in-frame clones, though not all of them. The profile shows around 190,000 clones, under 80% of them singletons. The sequenced sample was CD4+ T cells sorted from blood, obtained between weeks 47 and 50, from a patient treated with tofacitinib. Every receptor here comes from a human donor with alopecia areata.

Worth noting for this clone: Other DNA variants within this sample encode the same CDR3. The rearrangement uses TRBV30 and TRBJ1-6; D is possibly TRBD1 (5 bases). Germline CDR1 reads GTSNPN; CDR2 reads SVGIG (reference sequence). V shed 5 bases and J shed 9 bases, with 11 bases lying between them. This CDR3 has 12 amino acids. This CDR3 reads CAWGTGGSPLHF. As DNA, the CDR3 is TGTGCCTGGGGTACGGGGGGTTCACCCCTCCACTTT.

V and J are TRBV11-2 and TRBJ2-7, with a possible D match to TRBD2 (7 bases). Germline-derived CDR1 and CDR2 are SGHAT and FQNNGV. This CDR3 has 15 amino acids. V lost 2 bases and J lost 0, with 11 bases in between. CDR3 protein: CASSLRRGLSYEQYF. The CDR3 DNA follows: TGTGCCAGCAGCTTACGGCGGGGGCTCTCCTACGAGCAGTACTTC.

The gene calls are TRBV7-2 and TRBJ1-2; TRBD1 matches 7 bases. Losses at the gene ends were 4 bases for V and 7 bases for J; bases not matched to a gene: 9. The germline V gene encodes CDR1 SGHTA and CDR2 FQGNSA. CDR3 length: 14 residues. The CDR3 sequence is CASSYLRGGSGYTF. In DNA, the CDR3 is TGTGCCAGCAGCTACCTCAGGGGGGGCAGTGGCTACACCTTC.

The chain carries TRBV29-1 and TRBJ2-3; D may match TRBD1 or TRBD2 (5 bases each). This CDR3 has 13 amino acids. Germline CDR1 reads SQVTM; CDR2 reads ANQGSEA. V was pared by 6 bases and J by 8 bases, with 18 bases between. The chain's CDR3 is CSVRGEAMRTQYF. DNA for the CDR3: TGCAGCGTGAGGGGCGAGGCCATGCGTACGCAGTATTTT.

The J gene is TRBJ2-3, the V gene TRBV2; a possible D gene is TRBD2 (5 bases). Germline CDR1 is SNHLY and CDR2 is FYNNEI. This CDR3 contains 12 residues. V dropped 2 bases and J dropped 14 bases, with 14 bases sitting between them. The CDR3 DNA sequence: TGTGCCAGCAGTGAAAGGTCCCTAGCAGGGTATTTT. It translates to CASSERSLAGYF.

This clone has only one observation. The chain combines TRBV30 with TRBJ2-5; 10 nucleotides agree with TRBD2. The length of the CDR3 is 12 residues. Germline V lookup: CDR1 GTSNPN, CDR2 SVGIG (reference sequence). Trimming at V came to 3 bases and at J to 5 bases, leaving 0 bases not matched to a gene. The CDR3 nucleotides are TGTGCCTGGAGGGGACTAGCGGAGACCCAGTACTTC. Protein: CAWRGLAETQYF. Combining the CDR3 with reference TRBV30 and TRBJ2-5 gives the whole variable domain SQTIHQWPATLVQPVGSPLSLECTVEGTSNPNLYWYRQAAGRGLQLLFYSVGIGQISSEVPQNLSASRPQDRQFILSSKKLLLSDSGFYLCAWRGLAETQYFGPGTRLLVL.

This clone was counted only a few times. The chain has TRBV29-1 and TRBJ1-5; a weak D match, TRBD1 (5 bases). Germline lookup yields CDR1 SQVTM and CDR2 ANQGSEA. The ends were cut back, 5 bases at V and 4 bases at J, with 12 bases in the middle. The CDR3 runs 13 residues. This chain's CDR3 is CSVQSGLNQPQHF. DNA of the CDR3: TGCAGCGTTCAGTCAGGGTTAAATCAGCCCCAGCATTTT.

V is TRBV30 and J is TRBJ1-2; tentatively, D is TRBD1 (5 bases). The germline CDR1 and CDR2 sequences are GTSNPN and SVGIG (reference sequence). Deletions cut 1 base from V and 8 bases from J, with 14 bases between. The CDR3 spans 13 residues. For the CDR3, the DNA is TGTGCCTGGAGTGCCCCCGGGACGCGAGGCTACACCTTC. Encoded protein: CAWSAPGTRGYTF.